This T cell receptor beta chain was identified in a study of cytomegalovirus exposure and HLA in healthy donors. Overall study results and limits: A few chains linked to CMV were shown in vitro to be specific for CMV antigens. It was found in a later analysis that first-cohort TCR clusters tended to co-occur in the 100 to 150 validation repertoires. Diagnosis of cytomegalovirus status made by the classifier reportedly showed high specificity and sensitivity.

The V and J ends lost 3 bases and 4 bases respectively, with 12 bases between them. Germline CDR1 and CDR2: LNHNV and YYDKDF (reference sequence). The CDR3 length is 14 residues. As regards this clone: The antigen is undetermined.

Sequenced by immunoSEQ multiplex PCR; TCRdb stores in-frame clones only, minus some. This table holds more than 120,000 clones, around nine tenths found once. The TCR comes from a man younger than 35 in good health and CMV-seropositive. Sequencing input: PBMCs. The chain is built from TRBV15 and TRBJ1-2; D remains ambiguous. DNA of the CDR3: TGTGCCACCAGCAGCGCGCTACAGTTCTATGGCTACACCTTC. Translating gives CATSSALQFYGYTF.